The present T cell receptor (beta chain) was sequenced within a study of OX40 agonist ivuxolimab in advanced cancers. Study context: The group had a mean age of around 60 years, ranged from roughly 20 to 80, and was 80% to 90% male.

The CDR3 spans 14 residues. Deletions cut 5 bases from V and 7 bases from J, with 18 bases between. CDR1 and CDR2 from the germline V gene are SGHVS and FQNEAQ. Study-level results: Antigen targets of the expanded peripheral T cells went undetermined.

Here immunoSEQ multiplex PCR was the method, and the copy in TCRdb shows in-frame clones only, minus some. The repertoire holds about 57,000 clones, with over 80% as singletons. A remark on this clone: What it recognizes is unknown.

The TCR was taken from an adult with an advanced solid tumor such as melanoma, head and neck, liver or kidney cancer. The V and J genes are TRBV7-8 and TRBJ2-7; D unclear. The source material was CD4+ or CD8+ T cells sorted from blood, sampled in a trial of the OX40 agonist ivuxolimab. The CDR3: CASSPRTSLGEQYF. DNA of the CDR3: TGTGCCAGCAGCCCGCGGACCTCATTGGGGGAGCAGTACTTC.